A single sample is the source of the 23 T cell receptor beta chains below, sequenced in a study of siplizumab effects on memory and regulatory T cells. The method was immunoSEQ multiplex PCR; TCRdb's version includes in-frame clones alone and lacks a portion of them. Among tens of thousands of clones, 89% were seen once, and the ten largest hold roughly 0.25%. Sequencing was carried out using naive CD4+ T cells sorted from blood. These TCRs come from a human donor in good health.

This rearrangement joins TRBV4-1 to TRBJ2-6, with TRBD2 identical over 7 bases. After removal of 2 bases from V and 1 base from J, the junction contained 5 bases not matched to a gene. CDR1 is MGHRA, CDR2 YSYEKL, per germline. CDR3 length: 17 amino acids. This chain's CDR3 is CASSQQRGPSGANVLTF. The DNA for the CDR3 is TGCGCCAGCAGCCAACAGCGGGGACCGTCTGGGGCCAACGTCCTGACTTTC.

As DNA, the CDR3 is TGCGCCAGCAGATCTGAGGGGAATGAGCAGTTCTTC. Protein: CASRSEGNEQFF. The rearrangement joins TRBV5-1 to TRBJ2-1; D might be TRBD1 or TRBD2, each matching 5 bases. Germline lookup yields CDR1 SGHRS and CDR2 YFSETQ. Trimming stripped 5 bases from V and 7 bases from J, with 10 bases between. CDR3 length equals 12 residues. The variable domain in full, with the rest retrieved from reference TRBV5-1 and TRBJ2-1, is KAGVTQTPRYLIKTRGQQVTLSCSPISGHRSVSWYQQTPGQGLQFLFEYFSETQRNKGNFPGRFSGRQFSNSRSEMNVSTLELGDSALYLCASRSEGNEQFFGPGTRLTVL.

The chain's CDR3 is CASSPQLDRNTEAFF. As DNA, the CDR3 is TGTGCCAGCTCACCCCAATTGGACAGGAACACTGAAGCTTTCTTT. The rearrangement uses TRBV18 and TRBJ1-1, with TRBD1 as a possible D gene (6 bases). The V gene lost 3 bases and the J gene lost 1 base, with 12 bases spanning the gap. The germline CDR1 and CDR2 sequences are KGHSH and LQKENI. The CDR3 extends over 15 amino acids. The full variable domain, rest sourced from reference TRBV18 and TRBJ1-1, is NAGVMQNPRHLVRRRGQEARLRCSPMKGHSHVYWYRQLPEEGLKFMVYLQKENIIDESGMPKERFSAEFPKEGPSILRIQQVVRGDSAAYFCASSPQLDRNTEAFFGQGTRLTVV.

The V gene is TRBV18, the J gene TRBJ1-1, with D possibly matching TRBD1 (5 bases). Per germline, CDR1 KGHSH and CDR2 LQKENI. V was clipped by 6 bases and J by 6 bases, with 11 bases between them. CDR3 size: 12 residues. The CDR3 sequence is CASSNRFAEAFF. The DNA of the CDR3 is TGTGCCAGCTCCAACAGGTTCGCTGAAGCTTTCTTT.

The V call is TRBV5-8, the J call TRBJ1-1; 8 nucleotides align to TRBD1. V lost 4 bases and J lost 14; bases outside the gene matches: 16. Germline V gene lookup returns CDR1 SGHTS and CDR2 YDEGEE. The CDR3 extends over 14 amino acids. In DNA, the CDR3 is TGTGCCAGCAGCGGCCGGGACAGGATACCAGTTGGCTTCTTT. It codes for CASSGRDRIPVGFF.

CDR3 amino acids: CASRGAANTGELFF. CDR3 DNA sequence: TGTGCCAGTCGGGGGGCTGCGAACACCGGGGAGCTGTTTTTT. The V and J genes are TRBV19 and TRBJ2-2; TRBD2 might be the D (7 bases). V was cut by 8 bases and J by 0 bases, with 10 bases left in between. Germline lookup yields CDR1 LNHDA and CDR2 SQIVND (reference sequence). There are 14 residues in the CDR3.

The chain recombines TRBV5-8 with TRBJ2-1; TRBD2 might be the D (5 bases). The CDR3 has 15 residues. Germline V gene data show CDR1 as SGHTS and CDR2 as YDEGEE. The germline V and J ends were trimmed by 2 bases and 4 bases, with 13 bases remaining between them. CDR3 nucleotides: TGTGCCAGCAGCTTAGAGCGGTCTACTTACAATGAGCAGTTCTTC. Its protein is CASSLERSTYNEQFF.

The V and J genes are TRBV6-5 and TRBJ2-7; possible D gene TRBD2, 6 bases. The germline gives CDR1 MNHEY, CDR2 SVGAGI. The CDR3 totals 16 residues. Trimming took off 0 bases at V and 3 bases at J, with 15 bases between the two ends. The CDR3 region has the DNA TGTGCCAGCAGTTACTCGAAGGCGGGACTGCTCTACGAGCAGTACTTC. The encoded protein is CASSYSKAGLLYEQYF.

A single count supports this clone. The chain recombines TRBV4-1 with TRBJ1-2, with D possibly being TRBD1 (5 bases). Trimming pared 2 bases from V and 3 bases from J, leaving 13 bases between. CDR3 size: 15 residues. Per the germline V gene, CDR1 is MGHRA and CDR2 is YSYEKL. The CDR3 reads CASSQWGGFDYGYTF. The CDR3 nucleotides are TGCGCCAGCAGCCAATGGGGGGGTTTCGACTATGGCTACACCTTC.

The chain has TRBV7-2 and TRBJ2-2, with a weak D call TRBD1 (6 bases). Germline assignment: CDR1 SGHTA and CDR2 FQGNSA. V was clipped by 4 bases and J by 7 bases, with 16 bases between them. CDR3 length: 15 residues. In DNA, the CDR3 is TGTGCCAGCAGCTCCTCAACAGGGCCGGTCGGGGAGCTGTTTTTT. Protein sequence: CASSSSTGPVGELFF.

This chain joins TRBV5-4 and TRBJ1-1; D unresolved. V lost 2 bases and J lost 1, with 12 bases in between. This CDR3 is built from 15 residues. The germline gives CDR1 SGHNT, CDR2 YYREEE (reference sequence). CDR3 DNA: TGTGCCAGCAGCTTATCGGGGTCTTGGAACACTGAAGCTTTCTTT. Residues: CASSLSGSWNTEAFF.

The V gene is TRBV5-1, the J gene TRBJ2-3, with 9 nucleotides matching TRBD2. The ends lost 0 bases at V and 6 bases at J; junction bases unmatched: 8. The CDR3 runs to 16 residues. The germline gives CDR1 SGHRS, CDR2 YFSETQ. The CDR3 bases are TGCGCCAGCAGCTTGGGTGGCGGGGGGGCTACCGATACGCAGTATTTT. Amino acid sequence: CASSLGGGGATDTQYF.

The J gene is TRBJ1-1, the V gene TRBV9; 7 positions match TRBD1. The CDR3 runs to 14 residues. The J segment lost 4 bases and the V segment lost 4 bases, leaving 7 bases of the junction unmatched. Looked up from germline, CDR1 is SGDLS and CDR2 is YYNGEE. CDR3 sequence reads: CASSIHRGSTEAFF. CDR3 sequence (DNA): TGTGCCAGCAGCATCCACAGGGGAAGCACTGAAGCTTTCTTT.

The J gene is TRBJ2-5, the V gene TRBV5-1; D might be TRBD2 (5 bases). This CDR3 has 15 residues. V gave up 4 bases and J gave up 0 bases, with 13 bases separating them. CDR1 is SGHRS, CDR2 YFSETQ, per germline. For the CDR3, the DNA is TGCGCCAGCAGCGGGAAAGCGGCGTACCAAGAGACCCAGTACTTC. Translating gives CASSGKAAYQETQYF. Complete variable domain (other parts from reference TRBV5-1 and TRBJ2-5): KAGVTQTPRYLIKTRGQQVTLSCSPISGHRSVSWYQQTPGQGLQFLFEYFSETQRNKGNFPGRFSGRQFSNSRSEMNVSTLELGDSALYLCASSGKAAYQETQYFGPGTRLLVL.

This chain uses TRBV7-9 with TRBJ2-3; perhaps TRBD2 as D (6 bases). Germline V lookup: CDR1 SEHNR, CDR2 FQNEAQ (reference sequence). V was trimmed by 4 bases and J by 2 bases, leaving 16 bases between them. This CDR3 is built from 16 residues. CDR3 amino acids: CASSSSGLSATDTQYF. Written as DNA, the CDR3 is TGTGCCAGCAGCTCCAGCGGACTATCCGCCACAGATACGCAGTATTTT. The full variable domain, its missing parts supplied by reference TRBV7-9 and TRBJ2-3, is DTGVSQNPRHKITKRGQNVTFRCDPISEHNRLYWYRQTLGQGPEFLTYFQNEAQLEKSRLLSDRFSAERPKGSFSTLEIQRTEQGDSAMYLCASSSSGLSATDTQYFGPGTRLTVL.

The J gene is TRBJ2-2, the V gene TRBV29-1; D uncertain. Germline CDR1 reads SQVTM; CDR2 reads ANQGSEA. Between the trimmed V and J ends, which lost 4 bases and 4 bases, there was a span of 13 bases. CDR3 length: 14 amino acids. The CDR3 nucleotides are TGCAGCGTTGGGGTCCCCGGCGGCACCGGGGAGCTGTTTTTT. Its translation: CSVGVPGGTGELFF.

This rearrangement joins TRBV2 to TRBJ2-3; 9 nucleotides match TRBD1. V was pared by 11 bases and J by 10 bases, with 10 bases of the junction left unmatched. Germline V CDR1 and CDR2: SNHLY, FYNNEI. This CDR3 has 12 residues. CDR3 loop: CADGTGSLAQYF. The CDR3 region has the DNA TGTGCCGATGGGACAGGGTCTTTGGCGCAGTATTTT.

This chain uses TRBV6-1 with TRBJ2-1; possible D gene TRBD1, 6 bases. There are 14 residues in the CDR3. V lost 7 bases and J lost 9, with 19 bases in between. Germline lookup yields CDR1 MNHNS and CDR2 SASEGT. CDR3 bases: TGTGCCAGCAACCCAATAGGGGGAGTTGGTGAGCAGTTCTTC. It yields the protein CASNPIGGVGEQFF.

This clone was seen a handful of times. This sequence joins TRBV28 and TRBJ1-6; no clear D gene. V lost 10 bases and J lost 13, with 17 bases in between. Germline V gene data show CDR1 as MDHEN and CDR2 as SYDVKM. This CDR3 comprises 12 residues. CDR3 sequence: CATASGENPLHF. As DNA, the CDR3 is TGTGCCACCGCCTCCGGGGAAAATCCCCTCCACTTT. The variable domain in full, with the rest retrieved from reference TRBV28 and TRBJ1-6, is DVKVTQSSRYLVKRTGEKVFLECVQDMDHENMFWYRQDPGLGLRLIYFSYDVKMKEKGDIPEGYSVSREKKERFSLILESASTNQTSMYLCATASGENPLHFGNGTRLTVT.

In this sample, this clone turned up once. The chain joins TRBV7-8 to TRBJ2-7; 8 nucleotides match TRBD1. The CDR3 is made up of 15 amino acids. Per the germline V gene, CDR1 is SGHVS and CDR2 is FQNEAQ. V shed 4 bases, J shed 0 bases, and the junction held 5 bases outside the gene matches. The CDR3 spells CASSSDRASSYEQYF. CDR3 sequence (DNA): TGTGCCAGCAGCTCGGACAGGGCGAGCTCCTACGAGCAGTACTTC.

V and J are TRBV19 and TRBJ1-1, with a tentative D call TRBD1 (5 bases). The germline gives CDR1 LNHDA, CDR2 SQIVND (reference sequence). V was trimmed by 7 bases and J by 8 bases, leaving 17 bases between them. The CDR3 consists of 13 residues. Here the CDR3 DNA reads TGTGCCAGTACCCATCGGTGGGGGACCGAAGCTTTCTTT. Encoded protein: CASTHRWGTEAFF. Based on the CDR3 plus reference TRBV19 and TRBJ1-1, the full variable domain is DGGITQSPKYLFRKEGQNVTLSCEQNLNHDAMYWYRQDPGQGLRLIYYSQIVNDFQKGDIAEGYSVSREKKESFPLTVTSAQKNPTAFYLCASTHRWGTEAFFGQGTRLTVV.

This chain connects TRBV5-1 to TRBJ2-7, with D unresolved. This CDR3 has 16 residues. Germline CDR1 is SGHRS and CDR2 is YFSETQ. V lost 0 bases and J lost 2, with 15 bases in between. The DNA for the CDR3 is TGCGCCAGCAGCTTGGCCGGGTCTCAAATGACCTACGAGCAGTACTTC. It encodes CASSLAGSQMTYEQYF. Looking up the rest from reference TRBV5-1 and TRBJ2-7 gives the full variable domain: KAGVTQTPRYLIKTRGQQVTLSCSPISGHRSVSWYQQTPGQGLQFLFEYFSETQRNKGNFPGRFSGRQFSNSRSEMNVSTLELGDSALYLCASSLAGSQMTYEQYFGPGTRLTVT.

Comment on this clone: Within the sample, other DNA sequences also encode this same CDR3. CDR3 nucleotides: TGCGCCAGCAGCTCCGGGACTAGCGGTTCCACAGATACGCAGTATTTT. Translated: CASSSGTSGSTDTQYF. The chain couples TRBV5-1 to TRBJ2-3, with TRBD2 identical over 11 bases. The CDR3 has 16 amino acids. Per germline, CDR1 SGHRS and CDR2 YFSETQ. V shed 3 bases and J 2 bases; nucleotides not matched to a gene: 5.